Listed below are T cell receptor beta chains from one sample, sequenced in a study of T cell responses to AZD1222 COVID-19 vaccine. Measured with immunoSEQ multiplex PCR; TCRdb has only the in-frame clones, and not every one. The repertoire holds roughly 120,000 clones, with roughly 91% as singletons. Sequencing used peripheral blood, obtained 28 days after the second AZD1222 dose. Receptors were obtained from an adult who received the AZD1222 COVID-19 vaccine. The CDR3 runs from the conserved cysteine through the conserved F or W. The order of the fields is J gene, D gene, V gene, clone size, CDR3 protein, CDR3 DNA. The D gene is left open where the match is weak. Rows give clone size only sometimes, using once, few, many, or a class for an expanded clone.

j_gene: TRBJ2-2; d_gene: .; v_gene: TRBV10-2; abundance: .; CDR3aa: CASSIQNTGELFF; CDR3nt: TGCGCCAGCAGTATTCAGAACACCGGGGAGCTGTTTTTT
j_gene: TRBJ1-2; d_gene: .; v_gene: TRBV29-1; abundance: .; CDR3aa: CSVEGDQLAGGYTF; CDR3nt: TGCAGCGTTGAAGGGGACCAATTGGCGGGGGGCTACACCTTC
j_gene: TRBJ2-1; d_gene: TRBD2; v_gene: TRBV7-2; abundance: .; CDR3aa: CASSLDGTSGRLGEQFF; CDR3nt: TGTGCCAGCAGCTTGGACGGGACTAGCGGGCGACTAGGTGAGCAGTTCTTC
j_gene: TRBJ1-2; d_gene: .; v_gene: TRBV20-1; abundance: .; CDR3aa: CSARHGDGYTF; CDR3nt: TGCAGTGCTAGGCACGGGGACGGCTACACCTTC
j_gene: TRBJ1-6; d_gene: .; v_gene: TRBV5-1; abundance: .; CDR3aa: CASSLAIRYSPLHF; CDR3nt: TGCGCCAGCAGCTTGGCCATCAGGTACTCACCCCTCCACTTT
j_gene: TRBJ2-7; d_gene: .; v_gene: TRBV7-8; abundance: once; CDR3aa: CASSSPLQGSEQYF; CDR3nt: TGTGCCAGCAGCTCGCCGCTCCAGGGTAGCGAGCAGTACTTC
j_gene: TRBJ2-1; d_gene: .; v_gene: TRBV7-9; abundance: once; CDR3aa: CASSRDSNEQFF; CDR3nt: TGTGCCAGCAGCCGCGACAGCAATGAGCAGTTCTTC
j_gene: TRBJ1-6; d_gene: .; v_gene: TRBV27; abundance: .; CDR3aa: CASSLSGQGSLPLHF; CDR3nt: TGTGCCAGCAGTTTATCAGGGCAGGGGTCATTACCCCTCCACTTT
j_gene: TRBJ1-2; d_gene: .; v_gene: TRBV6-6; abundance: .; CDR3aa: CASSYSSGNYGYTF; CDR3nt: TGTGCCAGCAGTTACTCGAGTGGTAACTATGGCTACACCTTC
j_gene: TRBJ1-5; d_gene: TRBD1; v_gene: TRBV2; abundance: .; CDR3aa: CASRANRGLNQPQHF; CDR3nt: TGTGCCAGCAGGGCTAACAGGGGGCTGAACCAGCCCCAGCATTTT
j_gene: TRBJ1-2; d_gene: .; v_gene: TRBV4-1; abundance: .; CDR3aa: CASSQRVQGSPPANYGYTF; CDR3nt: TGCGCCAGCAGCCAAAGGGTACAGGGTAGCCCTCCAGCTAACTATGGCTACACCTTC
j_gene: TRBJ2-5; d_gene: .; v_gene: TRBV12-1; abundance: .; CDR3aa: CASSFAPAQLGAQETQYF; CDR3nt: TGTGCCAGCAGCTTTGCCCCAGCCCAACTAGGCGCTCAAGAGACCCAGTACTTC
j_gene: TRBJ1-3; d_gene: .; v_gene: TRBV18; abundance: .; CDR3aa: CASSPNRLPSGNTIYF; CDR3nt: TGTGCCAGCTCACCAAATCGCCTACCCTCTGGAAACACCATATATTTT
j_gene: TRBJ2-1; d_gene: TRBD2; v_gene: TRBV4-3; abundance: .; CDR3aa: CASSPKIHGGDYNEQFF; CDR3nt: TGCGCCAGCAGCCCCAAGATACACGGGGGGGATTACAATGAGCAGTTCTTC
j_gene: TRBJ1-1; d_gene: .; v_gene: TRBV7-3; abundance: .; CDR3aa: CASSTQGGTEAFF; CDR3nt: TGTGCCAGCAGCACACAGGGCGGGACTGAAGCTTTCTTT
j_gene: TRBJ1-1; d_gene: .; v_gene: TRBV9; abundance: .; CDR3aa: CASSVQGQNTEAFF; CDR3nt: TGTGCCAGCAGCGTTCAGGGGCAGAACACTGAAGCTTTCTTT
j_gene: TRBJ2-3; d_gene: TRBD2; v_gene: TRBV7-2; abundance: .; CDR3aa: CASSPPLSGGGADTQYF; CDR3nt: TGTGCCAGCAGCCCACCCCTCAGCGGGGGCGGCGCAGATACGCAGTATTTT
j_gene: TRBJ1-6; d_gene: .; v_gene: TRBV4-2; abundance: .; CDR3aa: CASSQDQGSDSPLHF; CDR3nt: TGTGCCAGCAGCCAAGATCAAGGGTCAGACTCACCCCTCCACTTT
j_gene: TRBJ2-1; d_gene: .; v_gene: TRBV11-2; abundance: .; CDR3aa: CASSPSIDTYNEQFF; CDR3nt: TGTGCCAGCAGCCCGTCAATCGACACCTACAATGAGCAGTTCTTC
j_gene: TRBJ2-3; d_gene: .; v_gene: TRBV12-1; abundance: .; CDR3aa: CASSFLPWKLEQQYF; CDR3nt: TGTGCCAGCAGCTTCCTACCCTGGAAACTAGAACAGCAGTATTTT
j_gene: TRBJ2-7; d_gene: .; v_gene: TRBV23-1; abundance: .; CDR3aa: CASSLGGDRVHEQYF; CDR3nt: TGCGCCAGCAGTCTCGGGGGAGACAGGGTCCACGAGCAGTACTTC
j_gene: TRBJ2-7; d_gene: .; v_gene: TRBV6-2/TRBV6-3; abundance: .; CDR3aa: CASSPGTYEQYF; CDR3nt: TGTGCCAGCAGTCCCGGCACCTACGAGCAGTACTTC
j_gene: TRBJ2-2; d_gene: TRBD2; v_gene: TRBV5-1; abundance: .; CDR3aa: CASSPGSSGRAVGELFF; CDR3nt: TGCGCCAGCAGCCCGGGATCTAGCGGGAGGGCCGTCGGGGAGCTGTTTTTT
j_gene: TRBJ2-2; d_gene: TRBD2; v_gene: TRBV19; abundance: .; CDR3aa: CASSPSPTSEATGELFF; CDR3nt: TGTGCCAGTAGTCCTTCCCCGACTAGCGAGGCTACCGGGGAGCTGTTTTTT
j_gene: TRBJ2-2; d_gene: .; v_gene: TRBV10-1; abundance: once; CDR3aa: CARGRFSGANTGELFF; CDR3nt: TGCGCCCGGGGGCGTTTTAGCGGCGCGAACACCGGGGAGCTGTTTTTT
j_gene: TRBJ2-1; d_gene: .; v_gene: TRBV14; abundance: .; CDR3aa: CASSRTRGEQFF; CDR3nt: TGTGCCAGCAGCCGGACGCGGGGTGAGCAGTTCTTC
j_gene: TRBJ2-6; d_gene: .; v_gene: TRBV2; abundance: .; CDR3aa: CASSEGRISGANVLTF; CDR3nt: TGTGCCAGCAGTGAGGGTCGGATCTCTGGGGCCAACGTCCTGACTTTC
j_gene: TRBJ1-5; d_gene: .; v_gene: TRBV19; abundance: .; CDR3aa: CASRVAGPVNQPQHF; CDR3nt: TGTGCCAGCAGGGTGGCGGGCCCGGTCAATCAGCCCCAGCATTTT
j_gene: TRBJ1-5; d_gene: .; v_gene: TRBV28; abundance: .; CDR3aa: CASSFSRGQPQHF; CDR3nt: TGTGCCAGCAGTTTTTCCAGGGGACAGCCCCAGCATTTT
j_gene: TRBJ1-4; d_gene: TRBD1; v_gene: TRBV27; abundance: .; CDR3aa: CASSPIPSGTGDEKLFF; CDR3nt: TGTGCCAGCAGTCCAATCCCTTCCGGGACAGGGGATGAAAAACTGTTTTTT
j_gene: TRBJ1-1; d_gene: .; v_gene: TRBV5-1; abundance: .; CDR3aa: CASTVERLGTEAFF; CDR3nt: TGCGCCAGCACCGTAGAGAGGCTCGGCACTGAAGCTTTCTTT
j_gene: TRBJ1-2; d_gene: .; v_gene: TRBV6-2/TRBV6-3; abundance: once; CDR3aa: CASSYPLGGGYTF; CDR3nt: TGTGCCAGCAGTTACCCCCTAGGAGGGGGCTACACCTTC
j_gene: TRBJ2-1; d_gene: TRBD2; v_gene: TRBV11-3; abundance: .; CDR3aa: CASSLAGGPPMIYNEQFF; CDR3nt: TGTGCCAGCAGCCTAGCGGGAGGGCCCCCGATGATTTACAATGAGCAGTTCTTC
j_gene: TRBJ2-5; d_gene: .; v_gene: TRBV20-1; abundance: few; CDR3aa: CSASAGRSETQYF; CDR3nt: TGCAGTGCTAGTGCAGGAAGGTCAGAGACCCAGTACTTC
j_gene: TRBJ1-2; d_gene: .; v_gene: TRBV12-5; abundance: .; CDR3aa: CASGLSGFRGYTF; CDR3nt: TGTGCTAGTGGTTTGTCTGGGTTCCGGGGCTACACCTTC
j_gene: TRBJ1-2; d_gene: .; v_gene: TRBV29-1; abundance: .; CDR3aa: CSVDPGGTFGYTF; CDR3nt: TGCAGCGTAGACCCGGGAGGAACCTTTGGCTACACCTTC
j_gene: TRBJ1-5; d_gene: .; v_gene: TRBV7-2; abundance: .; CDR3aa: CASSPIGGRGNQPQHF; CDR3nt: TGTGCCAGCAGCCCAATTGGGGGAAGGGGCAATCAGCCCCAGCATTTT
j_gene: TRBJ2-6; d_gene: TRBD2; v_gene: TRBV2; abundance: .; CDR3aa: CASSESGRVVLTF; CDR3nt: TGTGCCAGCAGTGAAAGCGGGAGGGTCGTCCTGACTTTC
j_gene: TRBJ2-3; d_gene: TRBD2; v_gene: TRBV30; abundance: .; CDR3aa: CAWKREGRDTDTQYF; CDR3nt: TGTGCCTGGAAGCGGGAGGGCCGGGACACAGATACGCAGTATTTT
j_gene: TRBJ1-2; d_gene: TRBD1; v_gene: TRBV5-4; abundance: .; CDR3aa: CASSLGGETGALGGYTF; CDR3nt: TGTGCCAGCAGCTTGGGGGGGGAGACAGGGGCCCTCGGTGGCTACACCTTC
j_gene: TRBJ1-6; d_gene: TRBD1; v_gene: TRBV25-1; abundance: .; CDR3aa: CASTRGGDSIHF; CDR3nt: TGTGCCAGCACCCGGGGGGGGGACAGCATTCACTTT
j_gene: TRBJ2-1; d_gene: .; v_gene: TRBV6-5; abundance: .; CDR3aa: CASSRGTPRDEQFF; CDR3nt: TGTGCCAGCAGCCGCGGGACTCCCCGTGATGAGCAGTTCTTC
j_gene: TRBJ2-1; d_gene: .; v_gene: TRBV10-2; abundance: .; CDR3aa: CASSDVRRTAYNEQFF; CDR3nt: TGCGCCAGCAGTGATGTCCGGAGGACGGCCTACAATGAGCAGTTCTTC
j_gene: TRBJ1-3; d_gene: .; v_gene: TRBV29-1; abundance: .; CDR3aa: CSVERGGNTIYF; CDR3nt: TGCAGCGTTGAAAGAGGGGGAAACACCATATATTTT
j_gene: TRBJ1-1; d_gene: .; v_gene: TRBV10-3; abundance: .; CDR3aa: CAIRVGEATEAFF; CDR3nt: TGTGCCATCAGGGTGGGCGAAGCAACTGAAGCTTTCTTT
j_gene: TRBJ2-2; d_gene: TRBD2; v_gene: TRBV4-1; abundance: once; CDR3aa: CASSQTQGGDTGELFF; CDR3nt: TGCGCCAGCAGCCAAACTCAGGGAGGGGACACCGGGGAGCTGTTTTTT
j_gene: TRBJ1-2; d_gene: .; v_gene: TRBV11-2; abundance: .; CDR3aa: CASRGGSRGYTF; CDR3nt: TGTGCCAGCAGGGGGGGATCTAGGGGCTACACCTTC
j_gene: TRBJ1-4; d_gene: TRBD1; v_gene: TRBV15; abundance: .; CDR3aa: CATSRPSQGVEKLFF; CDR3nt: TGTGCCACCAGCAGACCGTCACAGGGGGTAGAAAAACTGTTTTTT
j_gene: TRBJ2-3; d_gene: .; v_gene: TRBV7-7; abundance: .; CDR3aa: CASSLGYGGTDTQYF; CDR3nt: TGTGCTAGCAGCTTAGGGTATGGAGGGACAGATACGCAGTATTTT
j_gene: TRBJ1-1; d_gene: TRBD1; v_gene: TRBV6-5; abundance: .; CDR3aa: CASRRDRETEAFF; CDR3nt: TGTGCCAGCAGACGAGACAGGGAGACTGAAGCTTTCTTT
j_gene: TRBJ2-5; d_gene: .; v_gene: TRBV29-1; abundance: .; CDR3aa: CSVEWRGSQETQYF; CDR3nt: TGCAGCGTTGAGTGGCGGGGCAGCCAAGAGACCCAGTACTTC
j_gene: TRBJ2-1; d_gene: TRBD2; v_gene: TRBV14; abundance: .; CDR3aa: CASSPWGSGRNEQFF; CDR3nt: TGTGCCAGCAGCCCCTGGGGGAGCGGGAGGAATGAGCAGTTCTTC
j_gene: TRBJ1-1; d_gene: TRBD1; v_gene: TRBV7-6; abundance: .; CDR3aa: CASSLTGGVAEAFF; CDR3nt: TGTGCCAGCAGCCTAACAGGGGGAGTCGCTGAAGCTTTCTTT
j_gene: TRBJ2-7; d_gene: TRBD1; v_gene: TRBV6-5; abundance: .; CDR3aa: CASRINRGSEQYF; CDR3nt: TGTGCCAGCAGGATAAACAGGGGGTCCGAGCAGTACTTC
j_gene: TRBJ1-4; d_gene: .; v_gene: TRBV7-2; abundance: .; CDR3aa: CASSFRGPTTNEKLFF; CDR3nt: TGTGCCAGCAGCTTTAGGGGACCCACAACTAATGAAAAACTGTTTTTT
j_gene: TRBJ2-1; d_gene: .; v_gene: TRBV3-1/TRBV3-2; abundance: .; CDR3aa: CASTPESSYNEQFF; CDR3nt: TGTGCCAGCACCCCCGAGAGCTCCTACAATGAGCAGTTCTTC
j_gene: TRBJ1-5; d_gene: .; v_gene: TRBV16; abundance: .; CDR3aa: CASSQSIDLQPQHF; CDR3nt: TGTGCCAGCAGCCAATCGATTGATCTTCAGCCCCAGCATTTT